The TCR beta chain under discussion was sequenced for a study of T cells in Graves' hyperthyroidism and ophthalmopathy. This clonotype was picked up many times. Researchers took RNA transcripts and amplified the TCR beta CDR3 regions from them. RT-PCR in the first round (using the HTBI primer set) targeted the TCR CDR3. TCRdb passed the multiplex PCR reads through MiXCR, listing each CDR3 protein once. The sample lists hundreds of thousands of distinct CDR3 sequences; roughly 40% were seen once. V was clipped by 5 bases and J by 12 bases, with 17 bases between them. The CDR3 is 12 amino acids. Germline loops: CDR1 SGHTS, CDR2 YDEGEE.

This clonotype originated in a young man with Graves' hyperthyroidism. What was sequenced was blood. V usage is TRBV5-8 and J usage is TRBJ1-2; D gene unclear. The CDR3 here is CASRRRPRWDTF. The DNA of the CDR3 is TGTGCCAGCAGGAGACGGCCTCGATGGGACACCTTC.